This record concerns one T cell receptor beta chain sequence. Its specificity is unknown. Germline CDR1 MRHNA, CDR2 SNTAGT. With 1 base removed from V and 2 bases from J, the gap between germline ends came to 15 bases. The CDR3 runs to 16 residues. This sample is drawn from a study of cytomegalovirus exposure and HLA in healthy donors. Notes on the study in general: Most subjects' HLA-A and HLA-B alleles were reportedly predicted from TCR beta sequences. In a later analysis, V- and J-gene trimming of beta chains associated with a DCLRE1C missense variant, replicated independently.

The PCR used 60 Vbeta and 13 Jbeta primers. Measured with immunoSEQ multiplex PCR; TCRdb has only the in-frame clones, and not every one. This repertoire shows about 210,000 clones, around 86% found once; its top ten account for approximately 10%. The clonotype originates from a woman aged 45 to 65 in good health and CMV-seropositive. This chain connects TRBV6-4 to TRBJ2-7, with a tentative D call TRBD2 (6 bases). The sample was PBMCs. The CDR3: CASSDYGGVGPYEQYF. CDR3 DNA sequence: TGTGCCAGCAGTGACTACGGGGGTGTGGGGCCCTACGAGCAGTACTTC.